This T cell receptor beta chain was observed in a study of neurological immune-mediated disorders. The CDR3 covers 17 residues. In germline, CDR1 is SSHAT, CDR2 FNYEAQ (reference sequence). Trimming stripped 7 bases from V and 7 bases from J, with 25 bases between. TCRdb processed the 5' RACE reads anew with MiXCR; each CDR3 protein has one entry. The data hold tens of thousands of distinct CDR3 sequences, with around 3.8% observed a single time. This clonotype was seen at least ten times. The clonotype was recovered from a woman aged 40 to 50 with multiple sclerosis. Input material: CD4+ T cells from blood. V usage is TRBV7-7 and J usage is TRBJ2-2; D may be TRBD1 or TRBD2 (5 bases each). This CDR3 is CASTKLPGPTNGGELFF. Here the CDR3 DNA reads TGTGCCAGCACCAAGCTACCGGGACCCACGAACGGCGGGGAGCTGTTTTTT. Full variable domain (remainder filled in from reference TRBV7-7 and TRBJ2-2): GAGVSQSPRYKVTKRGQDVTLRCDPISSHATLYWYQQALGQGPEFLTYFNYEAQPDKSGLPSDRFSAERPEGSISTLTIQRTEQRDSAMYRCASTKLPGPTNGGELFFGEGSRLTVL.